This T cell receptor beta chain originates from a study of blood T cell repertoires in COVID-19 (TCRdb year 2020). At the level of the whole study: Samples from collaborators originated in the United States, Italy and Spain and spanned both the acute and convalescent phases of COVID-19. Where available, HLA class I and class II types were taken from metadata supplied by the sample provider and were not determined by assay-based typing. The prospective study material was composed of cDNA or gDNA derived from T cells, B-cell-depleted T cells, or PBMCs. A freely available public database, intended as a resource for researchers studying the immune response to SARS-CoV-2, is where the repertoires were released. Samples were obtained from the ongoing ImmuneRACE study (first 160 participants) and from 1,254 subjects provided by 6 global collaborators. Deeply sampled blood TCRbeta repertoires from subjects exposed to, actively infected with, or recovered from COVID-19 were included in the dataset. The sample metadata nearly always contained a de-identified subject ID, COVID-19 status, age in years and sex. The full study reports these points: The amount of clinical and demographic metadata varied by source and participant and was provided uncurated.

Collaborating institutions collected whole blood in K2EDTA tubes following their own protocols. For TCRbeta analysis, collaborator samples were shipped as frozen whole blood, as isolated PBMCs, or as DNA extracted from either sample type. On this clone: Its antigen is still unknown. No per-base quality is available; no much larger clone lies one base away.

The CDR3 has 13 amino acids, counting the end cysteine and phenylalanine. Just the 39-base CDR3 DNA is kept, in frame starting at base 1. The V and J ends are trimmed by 7 bases and 4 bases, leaving 12 bases between them. CDR1 and CDR2 are drawn from the germline V gene: MDHEN, SYDVKM. TCRbeta CDR3 regions were amplified from genomic DNA by means of the immunoSEQ Assay, a bias-controlled multiplex PCR. On the authors' methods: The number of nucleated cells in each sample was estimated from the amplification of reference gene primers within the assay. To quantify the absolute abundance of each unique TCRbeta CDR3 rearrangement, sequence reads were collapsed and filtered. For each sample, productive Simpson clonality was calculated by taking the square root of Simpson's diversity index across productive rearrangements. Held by TCRdb, this immuneACCESS table contains in-frame sequences only and omits some clones. Under half of the omission traces to an unresolved V gene where checked; the cause of the rest is unknown. Clonal size and the V and J genes are those of that table, whereas D and trimming came from the DNA. The sample table contains about 120,000 clones; only one count was recorded for roughly three quarters of them. Over 6.5% of the sample belongs to the ten largest clones.

The V and J segments used are TRBV28 and TRBJ2-3; D gene: possibly TRBD2, on 5 matching bases. Sequencing used peripheral blood. The receptor comes from a human donor in a cohort sampled during active COVID-19. Here the CDR3 is given as CASTEGEADTQYF. The DNA reads as follows: TGTGCCAGCACCGAGGGAGAGGCAGATACGCAGTATTTT.